This TCR beta chain is from a study of T cells in Graves' hyperthyroidism and ophthalmopathy. From around 11 ml of fresh peripheral blood, PBMCs were isolated. This CDR3 has 15 amino acids. V lost 3 bases and J lost 2, with 12 bases in between. Germline values: CDR1 SEHNR, CDR2 FQNEAQ (reference sequence). The sample holds a few counts of this clonotype. The source material, RNA transcripts, was used to amplify TCR beta CDR3 regions. RT-PCR in the first round (using the HTBI primer set) targeted the TCR CDR3. In TCRdb, the multiplex PCR reads were re-called with MiXCR into one record per CDR3 protein. This sample carries approximately 570,000 distinct CDR3 sequences, about 20% of them seen once, and the ten largest clones take roughly 44%.

The sample was blood. The rearrangement joins TRBV7-9 to TRBJ2-3, with D possibly being TRBD1 or TRBD2 (5 bases each). This TCR came from a man aged 40-49 years with Graves' ophthalmopathy. CDR3 in DNA: TGTGCCAGCAGCTTCGGGGCCAGTTACACAGATACGCAGTATTTT. Translating gives CASSFGASYTDTQYF.